Below, 27 T cell receptor beta chains from the same sample are listed, as sequenced in a study of CD8 T cells in ankylosing spondylitis. TCRdb itself ran the 5' RACE reads through MiXCR, one entry per CDR3 protein. Of about 340,000 distinct CDR3 sequences in the sample, 20% to 25% were seen once. The sample comprised blood, either unsorted or a sorted T cell fraction (not recorded which). The receptors stem from a male donor with ankylosing spondylitis or in good health (not recorded which).

This clonotype has at least ten counts. This chain links TRBV12-3 or TRBV12-4 with TRBJ2-7; D uncertain. The CDR3 spans 13 residues. V gave up 5 bases and J gave up 0 bases, with 8 bases separating them. CDR3 nucleotide sequence: TGTGCCAGCAGTCCCTCTATCTCCTACGAGCAGTACTTC. It codes for CASSPSISYEQYF.

The J gene is TRBJ2-1, the V gene TRBV28; TRBD2 matches 8 bases. Germline V CDR1 and CDR2: MDHEN, SYDVKM. This CDR3 contains 15 residues. V shed 1 base and J 10 bases; nucleotides not matched to a gene: 9. CDR3 DNA: TGTGCCAGCAGTTTATTACTAGCGGATGACTCCGAGCAGTTCTTC. It yields the protein CASSLLLADDSEQFF.

The chain has TRBV2 and TRBJ1-2; unclear D gene. The length of the CDR3 is 12 residues. The V gene lost 11 bases and the J gene lost 6 bases, with 16 bases spanning the gap. Germline V gene data show CDR1 as SNHLY and CDR2 as FYNNEI. CDR3: CAFPSPGNGYTF. The CDR3 nucleotides read TGTGCCTTCCCGTCACCGGGGAATGGCTACACCTTC.

This clonotype was seen more than once but under ten times. V gene TRBV7-8 combines with J gene TRBJ2-1; D perhaps matches TRBD2 (5 bases). CDR1 and CDR2 from the germline V gene are SGHVS and FQNEAQ. The CDR3 runs 15 residues. V was clipped by 2 bases and J by 4 bases, with 12 bases between them. The DNA of the CDR3 is TGTGCCAGCAGCTTACGTTCCGGGAAATACAATGAGCAGTTCTTC. This sequence encodes CASSLRSGKYNEQFF.

This clonotype turned up a few times. The chain combines TRBV7-2 with TRBJ2-7; 14 nucleotides agree with TRBD2. CDR1 is SGHTA and CDR2 is FQGNSA in the germline V gene. The V gene end was trimmed by 4 bases and the J gene end by 3 bases; junction bases not matched to a gene: 8. The CDR3 runs to 17 residues. The chain's CDR3 is CASSSRTSGGSIYEQYF. DNA for the CDR3: TGTGCCAGCAGCTCCAGGACTAGCGGGGGGAGTATCTACGAGCAGTACTTC.

The chain is built from TRBV15 and TRBJ2-3; 7 bases match TRBD1. CDR3 size: 14 residues. Germline V gives CDR1 LNHNV, CDR2 YYDKDF (reference sequence). J gave up 1 base and V 4 bases, and 2 bases lay outside the gene matches. This CDR3 reads CATSNGQGTDTQYF. The CDR3 bases are TGTGCCACCAGCAACGGACAGGGCACAGATACGCAGTATTTT. The full variable domain, completed using reference TRBV15 and TRBJ2-3, is DAMVIQNPRYQVTQFGKPVTLSCSQTLNHNVMYWYQQKSSQAPKLLFHYYDKDFNNEADTPDNFQSRRPNTSFCFLDIRSPGLGDTAMYLCATSNGQGTDTQYFGPGTRLTVL.

J is TRBJ1-6 and V is TRBV25-1; D remains ambiguous. This CDR3 spans 16 amino acids. V was clipped by 1 base and J by 7 bases, with 14 bases between them. Germline V gene data show CDR1 as MGHDK and CDR2 as SYGVNS. The CDR3 reads CASSEFARSHNSPLHF. CDR3 DNA sequence: TGTGCCAGCAGTGAATTCGCCAGGTCCCACAATTCACCCCTCCACTTT.

The genes are TRBV27 and TRBJ2-3, with a tentative D call TRBD1 (6 bases). Germline V lookup: CDR1 MNHEY, CDR2 SMNVEV (reference sequence). V was trimmed by 6 bases and J by 0 bases, leaving 13 bases between them. CDR3 length equals 15 residues. The CDR3 loop reads CASRPTGLSTDTQYF. The CDR3 nucleotides are TGTGCCAGCAGGCCGACAGGACTTAGCACAGATACGCAGTATTTT.

The V call is TRBV19, the J call TRBJ2-2; D perhaps matches TRBD1 (5 bases). Germline V gene data show CDR1 as LNHDA and CDR2 as SQIVND (reference sequence). The CDR3 totals 15 residues. V gave up 2 bases and J gave up 0 bases, with 7 bases separating them. Written as DNA, the CDR3 is TGTGCCAGTAGTATAAGGGGCTCGAACACCGGGGAGCTGTTTTTT. This gives the protein CASSIRGSNTGELFF.

This rearrangement joins TRBV12-3 or TRBV12-4 to TRBJ2-2; D is perhaps TRBD1 (6 bases). V was trimmed by 5 bases and J by 6 bases, leaving 10 bases between them. This CDR3 region has 13 residues. The CDR3 region has the DNA TGTGCCAGCAGTACCACAGGGCCCGGGGAGCTGTTTTTT. Translation: CASSTTGPGELFF.

This clonotype was recorded only once. V gene TRBV6-1 combines with J gene TRBJ2-1, with 9 bases matching TRBD2. CDR1 MNHNS and CDR2 SASEGT come from the germline V gene. The CDR3 contains 17 residues. The V and J ends lost 6 bases and 6 bases, in that order; junction bases with no gene match: 15. CDR3 bases: TGTGCCAGCAGCCCTTGGGTCGCGGGGGGGCCAAGCAATGAGCAGTTCTTC. It is translated as CASSPWVAGGPSNEQFF.

This clonotype was counted a few times. This rearrangement joins TRBV2 to TRBJ1-4; D not certain. This CDR3 region has 11 residues. CDR1 and CDR2 (germline): SNHLY, FYNNEI. Trimming stripped 6 bases from V and 12 bases from J, with 11 bases between. The CDR3 loop reads CASRVGLELFF. DNA of the CDR3: TGTGCCAGCAGAGTTGGGTTGGAACTGTTTTTT. The full variable domain, in which reference TRBV2 and TRBJ1-4 provide the parts outside the CDR3, is EPEVTQTPSHQVTQMGQEVILRCVPISNHLYFYWYRQILGQKVEFLVSFYNNEISEKSEIFDDQFSVERPDGSNFTLKIRSTKLEDSAMYFCASRVGLELFFGSGTQLSVL.

The chain joins TRBV11-2 to TRBJ2-1; 10 bases line up with TRBD2. The CDR3 spans 15 residues. Unmatched junction bases numbered 5, after V lost 7 bases and J lost 2 bases. Germline V gene lookup returns CDR1 SGHAT and CDR2 FQNNGV. The CDR3 DNA follows: TGTGCCAGCAATCCGACTAGCGGGCCCTACAATGAGCAGTTCTTC. Its protein product is CASNPTSGPYNEQFF.

The chain has TRBV7-9 and TRBJ2-3; no clear D gene. This CDR3 has 12 amino acids. V lost 4 bases and J lost 6, with 8 bases in between. Germline V CDR1 and CDR2: SEHNR, FQNEAQ (reference sequence). The CDR3: CASSWVVDTQYF. The CDR3 bases are TGTGCCAGCAGCTGGGTCGTGGATACGCAGTATTTT.

This clonotype has ten or more counts. V is TRBV12-3 or TRBV12-4 and J is TRBJ2-1; 10 bases agree with TRBD1. There are 16 residues in the CDR3. J gave up 10 bases and V 6 bases, and 15 bases lay outside the gene matches. The CDR3 protein is CASRQSGTGEWDEQFF. CDR3 in DNA: TGTGCCAGCAGGCAATCCGGGACAGGGGAGTGGGACGAGCAGTTCTTC.

About this clonotype itself: Germline and junction disagree at one end, which may indicate a read error. V gene TRBV4-2 combines with J gene TRBJ2-7, with TRBD2 matching over 8 bases. This CDR3 has 13 amino acids. Germline CDR1 and CDR2: LGHNA and YNFKEQ. CDR3 DNA: TGTGCCATCAGCCCGGGGGGGCTCTACGAGCAGTACTTC. Its translation: CAISPGGLYEQYF.

The chain recombines TRBV7-9 with TRBJ2-2, with 11 bases aligning to TRBD1. The CDR3 contains 17 residues. Losses at the gene ends were 5 bases for V and 2 bases for J; bases not matched to a gene: 7. Germline V CDR1 and CDR2: SEHNR, FQNEAQ (reference sequence). The DNA for the CDR3 is TGTGCCAGCAGCGCCCTTGGACAGGGGGCAAACACCGGGGAGCTGTTTTTT. Protein: CASSALGQGANTGELFF.

The sample holds a few counts of this clonotype. The chain carries TRBV25-1 and TRBJ2-3, with D possibly TRBD2 on 5 matching bases. V lost 1 base and J 5 bases, leaving 7 bases between the germline ends. The CDR3 runs 13 residues. Germline loops: CDR1 MGHDK, CDR2 SYGVNS. Written as DNA, the CDR3 is TGTGCCAGCAGTGAATTCGAGGGAGATACGCAGTATTTT. Translating it yields CASSEFEGDTQYF.

As to this clonotype: At one end, the junction sequence differs from germline, possibly due to a read error. The gene calls are TRBV7-9 and TRBJ2-1, with unresolved D. This CDR3 region has 11 residues. CDR1 is SEHNR and CDR2 is FQNEAQ in the germline V gene (reference sequence). The CDR3 protein is CASSLGPSPLF. CDR3 DNA: TGTGCCAGCAGCTTAGGCCCGTCCCCGCTCTTC.

The rearrangement joins TRBV13 to TRBJ1-6; D is undetermined. There are 14 residues in the CDR3. The V end was cut by 7 bases, the J end by 7 bases, with 14 bases between. Germline loops: CDR1 PRHDT, CDR2 FYEKMQ (reference sequence). The CDR3 spells CASTLMSLNSPLHF. CDR3 in DNA: TGTGCCAGCACCCTAATGTCTTTAAATTCACCCCTCCACTTT.

This clonotype was recorded a few times. V is TRBV29-1 and J is TRBJ2-7, with D perhaps matching TRBD2 (7 bases). The germline gives CDR1 SQVTM, CDR2 ANQGSEA. CDR3 size: 11 residues. Trimming took off 6 bases at V and 6 bases at J, with 12 bases between the two ends. CDR3 in amino acids: CSVGGGREQYF. CDR3 nucleotides: TGCAGCGTGGGGGGGGGGCGCGAGCAGTACTTC.

The V gene is TRBV9, the J gene TRBJ2-1, with D possibly TRBD1 on 5 matching bases. CDR1 is SGDLS, CDR2 YYNGEE, per germline. Trimming removed 7 bases at V and 4 bases at J, with 12 bases between. The CDR3 has 13 residues. CDR3 amino acids: CASPSGWYNEQFF. CDR3 in DNA: TGTGCCAGCCCCTCAGGGTGGTACAATGAGCAGTTCTTC. Using reference TRBV9 and TRBJ2-1 for the parts outside the CDR3, the full variable domain is DSGVTQTPKHLITATGQRVTLRCSPRSGDLSVYWYQQSLDQGLQFLIQYYNGEERAKGNILERFSAQQFPDLHSELNLSSLELGDSALYFCASPSGWYNEQFFGPGTRLTVL.

The table lists this clonotype with many counts. The chain links TRBV29-1 to TRBJ2-1; TRBD1 or TRBD2 may be the D gene (5 bases each). The CDR3 extends over 11 amino acids. CDR1 and CDR2 (germline): SQVTM, ANQGSEA. V dropped 3 bases and J dropped 10 bases, with 10 bases sitting between them. The CDR3 DNA reads as TGCAGCGTTGAGAGGGGCAACGAGCAGTTCTTC. This sequence encodes CSVERGNEQFF.

This clonotype showed up just a few times. The genes are TRBV9 and TRBJ2-5; TRBD2 aligns across 8 bases. This CDR3 spans 14 amino acids. Germline V gives CDR1 SGDLS, CDR2 YYNGEE. J lost 5 bases, V lost 3 bases, and 6 bases had no gene match. CDR3 DNA sequence: TGTGCCAGCAGCGGCACTAGCGGTGAGGAGACCCAGTACTTC. Amino acid sequence: CASSGTSGEETQYF.

This clonotype was seen a handful of times. The chain employs TRBV27 and TRBJ2-6; 9 bases are a match to TRBD1. This CDR3 spans 24 amino acids. In germline, CDR1 is MNHEY, CDR2 SMNVEV (reference sequence). Trimming cost V 0 bases and J 0 bases; bases outside gene matches: 21. The CDR3 nucleotides read TGTGCCAGCAGTTTATCCTTAGCAGTGGGAGCTAGGGGGACAGGGAGCTCTGGGGCCAACGTCCTGACTTTC. Translating it yields CASSLSLAVGARGTGSSGANVLTF.

Written as DNA, the CDR3 is TGTGCCATCAGTGATGATGGTGTGGACACGCTTTCCTACAATGAGCAGTTCTTC. This gives the protein CAISDDGVDTLSYNEQFF. The V call is TRBV10-3, the J call TRBJ2-1, with D possibly TRBD1 on 5 matching bases. Between the trimmed V and J ends, which lost 3 bases and 1 base, there was a span of 19 bases. The CDR3 is 18 amino acids. Germline CDR1 ENHRY, CDR2 SYGVKD.

The chain carries TRBV2 and TRBJ1-3; no clear D gene. In germline, CDR1 is SNHLY, CDR2 FYNNEI. There are 13 residues in the CDR3. Trimming stripped 4 bases from V and 0 bases from J, with 4 bases between. The CDR3 DNA reads as TGTGCCAGCAGTGGTGACTCTGGAAACACCATATATTTT. It encodes CASSGDSGNTIYF.